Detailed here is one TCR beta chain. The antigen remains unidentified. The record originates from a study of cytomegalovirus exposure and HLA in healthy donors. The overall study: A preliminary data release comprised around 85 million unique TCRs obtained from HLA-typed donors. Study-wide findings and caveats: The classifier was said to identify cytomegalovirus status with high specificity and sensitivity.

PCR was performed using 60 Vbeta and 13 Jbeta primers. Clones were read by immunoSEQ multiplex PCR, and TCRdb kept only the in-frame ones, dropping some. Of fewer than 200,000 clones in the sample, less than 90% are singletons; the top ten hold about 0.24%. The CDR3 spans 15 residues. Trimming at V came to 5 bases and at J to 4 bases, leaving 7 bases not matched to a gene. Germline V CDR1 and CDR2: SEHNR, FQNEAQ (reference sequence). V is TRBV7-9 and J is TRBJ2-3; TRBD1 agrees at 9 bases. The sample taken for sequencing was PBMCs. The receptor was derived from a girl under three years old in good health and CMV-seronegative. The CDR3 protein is CASSDRDRDPDTQYF. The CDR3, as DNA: TGTGCCAGCAGCGACCGGGACAGGGACCCAGATACGCAGTATTTT.